This T cell receptor (beta chain) was profiled in a study of cytomegalovirus exposure and HLA in healthy donors. Looking at the study overall: The platform used for the roughly 130 validation repertoires matched that of the 650 to 750 first-cohort repertoires, a later analysis reported.

Comments on this clone: Its antigen is unknown.

Germline V gene lookup returns CDR1 SGHDN and CDR2 FVKESK. The V segment lost 3 bases and the J segment 2 bases; nucleotides outside the gene matches: 7. The CDR3 contains 15 residues. TCRdb's table, derived via immunoSEQ multiplex PCR, lists solely in-frame clones and lacks some. The repertoire holds about 150,000 clones, more than 70% seen once, with around 2.1% in the top ten. Study-level findings and limits: In vitro, three CMV-associated chains proved specific for CMV antigens.

The TCR sequence derives from a human donor in good health. Sample: PBMCs. The J gene is TRBJ2-7, the V gene TRBV14; 7 nucleotides align to TRBD2. This CDR3 reads CASSQGGSPPYEQYF. CDR3 nucleotides: TGTGCCAGCAGCCAGGGCGGGAGCCCTCCCTACGAGCAGTACTTC.